Below, 7 T cell receptor beta chains from the same sample are listed, as sequenced in a study of T cell changes during pregnancy in multiple sclerosis. Sequenced by immunoSEQ multiplex PCR; TCRdb stores in-frame clones only, minus some. The profile shows tens of thousands of clones, roughly 92% of them singletons. The sample consisted of CD4+ T cells from peripheral blood mononuclear cells, taken in the second trimester of pregnancy. These receptors all stem from a female donor in good health, enrolled as a control in a pregnancy study.

Remarks on this clone: The sample holds other DNA sequences that translate to the same CDR3. The CDR3: CAWSATGNTEAFF. CDR3 DNA: TGTGCCTGGAGTGCCACGGGGAACACTGAAGCTTTCTTT. The V gene is TRBV30, the J gene TRBJ1-1; D is unresolved. V dropped 1 base and J dropped 1 base, with 7 bases sitting between them. The CDR3 runs to 13 residues. Per the germline V gene, CDR1 is GTSNPN and CDR2 is SVGIG (reference sequence).

The rearrangement links TRBV5-1 to TRBJ2-3; D not certain. Trimming pared 0 bases from V and 3 bases from J, leaving 11 bases between. The CDR3 sequence is 15 residues long. Germline CDR1 SGHRS, CDR2 YFSETQ. CDR3 sequence (DNA): TGCGCCAGCAGCTTGGGACAAGGCCTAACAGATACGCAGTATTTT. Its protein product is CASSLGQGLTDTQYF.

V is TRBV29-1 and J is TRBJ2-7; D possibly corresponds to TRBD2 (5 bases). From germline, CDR1 is SQVTM and CDR2 ANQGSEA. The ends were cut back, 4 bases at V and 0 bases at J, with 7 bases in the middle. The CDR3 runs 12 residues. The CDR3 sequence is CSVVTSSYEQYF. The DNA for the CDR3 is TGCAGCGTTGTTACTAGCTCCTACGAGCAGTACTTC.

The chain combines TRBV9 with TRBJ2-2; D possibly corresponds to TRBD2 (7 bases). CDR3 length: 17 amino acids. V was pared by 0 bases and J by 2 bases, with 14 bases between. In germline, CDR1 is SGDLS, CDR2 YYNGEE. The CDR3 sequence is CASSVGSGGRNTGELFF. CDR3 DNA: TGTGCCAGCAGCGTAGGGTCCGGGGGGCGAAACACCGGGGAGCTGTTTTTT.

The rearrangement links TRBV19 to TRBJ2-2; 7 nucleotides align to TRBD1. V dropped 2 bases and J dropped 4; count of bases not matched to a gene: 7. The germline V gene has CDR1 LNHDA and CDR2 SQIVND (reference sequence). The CDR3 runs to 16 residues. CDR3 bases: TGTGCCAGTAGTATACCCTATACAGGGGCCACCGGGGAGCTGTTTTTT. Residues: CASSIPYTGATGELFF.

This rearrangement joins TRBV10-3 to TRBJ1-5; unclear D gene. The germline V gene has CDR1 ENHRY and CDR2 SYGVKD. V lost 4 bases to trimming and J lost 7 bases, with 17 bases between them. The CDR3 is 15 amino acids. This CDR3 reads CAISAGEGTTQPQHF. CDR3 DNA sequence: TGTGCCATCAGTGCCGGCGAGGGAACGACCCAGCCCCAGCATTTT.

This rearrangement joins TRBV5-5 to TRBJ1-5, with unresolved D. The CDR3 runs to 13 residues. The V end was cut by 0 bases, the J end by 6 bases, with 7 bases between. Per germline, CDR1 SGHKS and CDR2 YYEKEE (reference sequence). The CDR3 DNA sequence: TGTGCCAGCAGCTTGGACAGCTTTCAGCCCCAGCATTTT. It is translated as CASSLDSFQPQHF.